These 24 T cell receptor beta chains originate from one sample sequenced in a study of T cell responses to AZD1222 COVID-19 vaccine. Only in-frame clones appear in the TCRdb table, and some are missing; sequencing was by immunoSEQ multiplex PCR. The table has over 90,000 clones, around nine tenths seen once. The sequenced sample was peripheral blood, obtained 28 days after the second AZD1222 dose. Receptors originate from an adult who received the AZD1222 COVID-19 vaccine.

The rearrangement joins TRBV7-9 to TRBJ1-5, with unresolved D. V was clipped by 1 base and J by 4 bases, with 2 bases between them. Germline assignment: CDR1 SEHNR and CDR2 FQNEAQ (reference sequence). This CDR3 region has 12 residues. In nucleotides, the CDR3 is TGTGCCAGCAGCTTAGGAAATCAGCCCCAGCATTTT. This gives the protein CASSLGNQPQHF. The full variable domain, its missing parts supplied by reference TRBV7-9 and TRBJ1-5, is DTGVSQNPRHKITKRGQNVTFRCDPISEHNRLYWYRQTLGQGPEFLTYFQNEAQLEKSRLLSDRFSAERPKGSFSTLEIQRTEQGDSAMYLCASSLGNQPQHFGDGTRLSIL.

The DNA of the CDR3 is TGTGCCAGCAGGACCGGGACAGGCGCGCGGGGAAACACCATATATTTT. Protein sequence: CASRTGTGARGNTIYF. The rearrangement links TRBV2 to TRBJ1-3, with 8 bases lining up with TRBD1. V shed 6 bases and J 4 bases; nucleotides not matched to a gene: 11. There are 16 residues in the CDR3. Germline V lookup: CDR1 SNHLY, CDR2 FYNNEI.

The rearrangement uses TRBV3-1 (or the pseudogene TRBV3-2) and TRBJ2-7; no firm D call. This CDR3 region has 15 residues. V was trimmed by 7 bases and J by 4 bases, leaving 20 bases between them. Germline CDR1 reads LGHDT; CDR2 reads YNNKEL (reference sequence). The CDR3 loop reads CASTPRSETSYEQYF. The CDR3 DNA is TGTGCCAGCACTCCGCGGAGCGAGACCAGTTACGAGCAGTACTTC.

The rearrangement joins TRBV27 to TRBJ2-1; D perhaps matches TRBD1 (6 bases). Trimming pared 3 bases from V and 7 bases from J, leaving 16 bases between. CDR3 size: 15 residues. Germline V gives CDR1 MNHEY, CDR2 SMNVEV (reference sequence). CDR3 nucleotide sequence: TGTGCCAGCAGTTTTACCGGGACACCTAGGAATGAGCAGTTCTTC. Protein product: CASSFTGTPRNEQFF.

This clone was seen only once. The genes are TRBV28 and TRBJ1-2; D perhaps matches TRBD1 (5 bases). The CDR3 sequence is 11 residues long. V dropped 10 bases and J dropped 10 bases, with 16 bases sitting between them. Germline lookup yields CDR1 MDHEN and CDR2 SYDVKM. CDR3 region: CAIPDPQVYTF. The CDR3 region has the DNA TGTGCCATCCCGGACCCACAGGTCTACACCTTC.

CDR3 sequence: CASTPARGAGNTIYF. As DNA, the CDR3 is TGTGCCAGCACCCCCGCCAGGGGGGCTGGAAACACCATATATTTT. The J gene is TRBJ1-3, the V gene TRBV6-5, with 7 bases lining up with TRBD1. V lost 7 bases and J lost 2; bases outside the gene matches: 8. The CDR3 consists of 15 residues. Germline V gene sequence: CDR1 MNHEY, CDR2 SVGAGI.

In this sample, this clone turned up once. The chain joins TRBV12-3 or TRBV12-4 to TRBJ1-2; D unclear. The V gene lost 5 bases and the J gene lost 2 bases, with 6 bases spanning the gap. The CDR3 loop spans 12 amino acids. The CDR3, as DNA: TGTGCCAGCAGTACCGCAAACTATGGCTACACCTTC. It translates to CASSTANYGYTF.

The chain has TRBV4-2 and TRBJ2-2; 7 bases line up with TRBD2. After removal of 0 bases from V and 5 bases from J, the junction contained 6 bases not matched to a gene. Germline V gene sequence: CDR1 LGHNA, CDR2 YNFKEQ. CDR3 size: 16 residues. In nucleotides, the CDR3 is TGTGCCAGCAGCCAAGAAAGCGGGGTCATGACCGGGGAGCTGTTTTTT. This encodes CASSQESGVMTGELFF.

The rearrangement uses TRBV6-5 and TRBJ2-7, with 8 bases lining up with TRBD2. In germline, CDR1 is MNHEY, CDR2 SVGAGI. V lost 7 bases to trimming and J lost 2 bases; unmatched junction nucleotides: 10. CDR3 length equals 15 residues. CDR3 in DNA: TGTGCCAGCACCCCCCGGGGGGGAGGACCCTACGAGCAGTACTTC. Encoded protein: CASTPRGGGPYEQYF.

The chain employs TRBV25-1 and TRBJ1-1; D is unresolved. The CDR3 has 12 amino acids. V was clipped by 2 bases and J by 1 base, with 2 bases between them. CDR1 and CDR2 (germline): MGHDK, SYGVNS. The CDR3 DNA is TGTGCCAGCAGTGAAAGGAACACTGAAGCTTTCTTT. The encoded protein is CASSERNTEAFF.

This clone was observed a few times. This CDR3 reads CASSHDRDYEQYF. CDR3 sequence (DNA): TGTGCCAGCAGTCACGACAGGGACTACGAGCAGTACTTC. This sequence joins TRBV11-2 and TRBJ2-7; TRBD1 agrees at 7 bases. The germline gives CDR1 SGHAT, CDR2 FQNNGV. The ends lost 6 bases at V and 3 bases at J; junction bases unmatched: 5. This CDR3 contains 13 residues.

The chain has TRBV29-1 and TRBJ1-3; no firm D call. The CDR3 spans 13 residues. Germline V gives CDR1 SQVTM, CDR2 ANQGSEA. V lost 6 bases, J lost 2 bases, and 11 bases lay in between. The CDR3: CSVEAAAGNTIYF. DNA of the CDR3: TGCAGCGTCGAGGCCGCGGCTGGAAACACCATATATTTT.

V usage is TRBV20-1 and J usage is TRBJ1-1; D is perhaps TRBD1 (6 bases). From germline, CDR1 is DFQATT and CDR2 SNEGSKA (reference sequence). The CDR3 contains 12 residues. V lost 3 bases and J lost 7, with 12 bases in between. CDR3 region: CSASQGRNEAFF. The CDR3 DNA reads as TGCAGTGCTAGTCAGGGGAGGAATGAAGCTTTCTTT.

The chain has TRBV7-2 and TRBJ2-7; weak D call: TRBD2 (6 bases). The germline CDR1 and CDR2 sequences are SGHTA and FQGNSA. CDR3 size: 14 residues. The germline V and J ends were trimmed by 3 bases and 3 bases, with 12 bases remaining between them. CDR3 loop: CASSLVRGRYEQYF. CDR3 nucleotide sequence: TGTGCCAGCAGCTTGGTGCGGGGCCGCTACGAGCAGTACTTC.

The V and J genes are TRBV12-3 or TRBV12-4 and TRBJ2-3; D remains unclear. V lost 7 bases and J lost 0, with 8 bases in between. CDR3 length equals 13 residues. The CDR3 region is CASKDPSTDTQYF. The CDR3 bases are TGTGCCAGCAAGGACCCTAGCACAGATACGCAGTATTTT.

The V gene is TRBV27, the J gene TRBJ2-7; TRBD1 agrees at 11 bases. This CDR3 is 16 amino acids long. Trimming cost V 4 bases and J 0 bases; bases outside gene matches: 5. Germline lookup yields CDR1 MNHEY and CDR2 SMNVEV (reference sequence). CDR3 bases: TGTGCCAGCAGTTCCGCCGGGACAGGGGGCTCCTACGAGCAGTACTTC. It translates to CASSSAGTGGSYEQYF.

The gene calls are TRBV21-1 and TRBJ1-1; the table assigns TRBD1, which was not confirmed against the DNA. TRBV21-1 is a pseudogene locus. The CDR3 loop spans 16 amino acids. The CDR3 spells CASSKRGKGENTEAFF. DNA for the CDR3: TGTGCCAGCAGCAAAAGAGGAAAGGGGGAGAACACTGAAGCTTTCTTT.

The chain has TRBV3-1 (or the pseudogene TRBV3-2) and TRBJ1-1, with D uncertain. CDR1 is LGHDT, CDR2 YNNKEL, per germline (reference sequence). Trimming shortened V by 4 bases and J by 7 bases, and 16 bases separated the two germline ends. This CDR3 spans 14 amino acids. CDR3: CASSLSSRAIEAFF. CDR3 in DNA: TGTGCCAGCAGCCTCAGTTCGCGGGCGATTGAAGCTTTCTTT.

The chain joins TRBV27 to TRBJ1-1; 7 nucleotides align to TRBD1. Germline CDR1 reads MNHEY; CDR2 reads SMNVEV (reference sequence). The CDR3 runs 14 residues. V dropped 3 bases and J dropped 7; count of bases not matched to a gene: 8. DNA for the CDR3: TGTGCCAGCAGTTTCAAGGGACAGCCCCATGAAGCTTTCTTT. This gives the protein CASSFKGQPHEAFF.

The chain is built from TRBV5-1 and TRBJ1-4, with D hard to call. CDR3 length: 12 amino acids. Trimming shortened V by 4 bases and J by 10 bases, and 11 bases separated the two germline ends. CDR1 SGHRS and CDR2 YFSETQ come from the germline V gene. The CDR3 is CASSREVGKLFF. CDR3 bases: TGCGCCAGCAGCCGGGAGGTGGGAAAACTGTTTTTT.

The rearrangement links TRBV7-3 to TRBJ2-1; D unresolved. From germline, CDR1 is SGHTA and CDR2 FQGTGA. There are 15 residues in the CDR3. Trimming cost V 4 bases and J 0 bases, with 10 bases left between them. The CDR3: CASSSGRGSYNEQFF. CDR3 nucleotide sequence: TGTGCCAGCAGCTCCGGTAGAGGCTCCTACAATGAGCAGTTCTTC.

This clone occurred once. V gene TRBV4-1 combines with J gene TRBJ1-1; maybe TRBD1 (5 bases). The CDR3 contains 14 residues. V lost 0 bases and J lost 4, with 9 bases in between. The germline V gene encodes CDR1 MGHRA and CDR2 YSYEKL. In DNA form, the CDR3 reads TGCGCCAGCAGCCAAGATCGACAGTTCACTGAAGCTTTCTTT. Residues: CASSQDRQFTEAFF.

This sequence joins TRBV7-9 and TRBJ2-3; 12 bases line up with TRBD2. CDR3 length: 17 amino acids. Per germline, CDR1 SEHNR and CDR2 FQNEAQ (reference sequence). V gave up 4 bases and J gave up 5 bases; unmatched junction bases: 10. In DNA, the CDR3 is TGTGCCAGCAGCTACTCTAGCGGGGGGGCCGGAGGAGATACGCAGTATTTT. It encodes CASSYSSGGAGGDTQYF.

The chain carries TRBV5-1 and TRBJ1-1, with 10 bases that match TRBD1. Trimming at V came to 4 bases and at J to 6 bases, leaving 12 bases not matched to a gene. Per germline, CDR1 SGHRS and CDR2 YFSETQ. This CDR3 comprises 16 residues. The CDR3 protein is CASSLLTGGDSAEAFF. DNA for the CDR3: TGCGCCAGCAGCCTTCTGACAGGGGGCGATTCAGCTGAAGCTTTCTTT.